This is a list of T cell receptor beta chains from one sample in a study of cytomegalovirus exposure and HLA in healthy donors. Here immunoSEQ multiplex PCR was the method, and the copy in TCRdb shows in-frame clones only, minus some. The repertoire holds roughly 200,000 clones, with about three quarters as singletons. The sample was PBMCs. These receptors were obtained from a woman aged 55 to 70 in good health and CMV-seropositive. Both conserved end residues are part of each CDR3. A D gene is named only where the DNA matches it firmly. Expanded clones get a size class; other rows say once, few or many, or leave the size out.

j_call: TRBJ1-5; d_call: TRBD1; v_call: TRBV7-6; clone_size: once; cdr3_aa: CASSLGLQGAGVNQPQHF; cdr3_nt: TGTGCCAGCAGCTTAGGACTACAGGGGGCTGGGGTTAATCAGCCCCAGCATTTT
j_call: TRBJ2-1; d_call: .; v_call: TRBV19; clone_size: few; cdr3_aa: CASSIGGGRYNEQFF; cdr3_nt: TGTGCCAGTAGTATAGGAGGGGGACGTTACAATGAGCAGTTCTTC
j_call: TRBJ1-3; d_call: .; v_call: TRBV5-4; clone_size: .; cdr3_aa: CASSLDGTTGNTIYF; cdr3_nt: TGTGCCAGCAGCTTGGACGGGACTACTGGAAACACCATATATTTT
j_call: TRBJ2-5; d_call: TRBD1; v_call: TRBV9; clone_size: once; cdr3_aa: CASSPGQIQETQYF; cdr3_nt: TGTGCCAGCAGCCCGGGACAGATACAAGAGACCCAGTACTTC
j_call: TRBJ2-7; d_call: TRBD1; v_call: TRBV27; clone_size: .; cdr3_aa: CASSKTPDRGRDEQYF; cdr3_nt: TGTGCCAGCAGTAAAACACCAGACAGGGGGCGCGACGAGCAGTACTTC
j_call: TRBJ1-1; d_call: .; v_call: TRBV9; clone_size: once; cdr3_aa: CASSVSSADTEAFF; cdr3_nt: TGTGCCAGCAGCGTATCCAGTGCCGACACTGAAGCTTTCTTT
j_call: TRBJ2-3; d_call: TRBD2; v_call: TRBV4-1; clone_size: .; cdr3_aa: CASSQERGGPDTQYF; cdr3_nt: TGCGCCAGCAGCCAAGAGCGGGGGGGCCCAGATACGCAGTATTTT
j_call: TRBJ2-3; d_call: .; v_call: TRBV9; clone_size: .; cdr3_aa: CASANSLGRTDTQYF; cdr3_nt: TGTGCCAGCGCAAATTCATTGGGGCGCACAGATACGCAGTATTTT
j_call: TRBJ2-7; d_call: TRBD1; v_call: TRBV6-5; clone_size: few; cdr3_aa: CASSQTGGSYEQYF; cdr3_nt: TGTGCCAGCAGCCAAACAGGGGGATCCTACGAGCAGTACTTC
j_call: TRBJ2-7; d_call: .; v_call: TRBV6-5; clone_size: .; cdr3_aa: CASRGGGYEQYF; cdr3_nt: TGTGCCAGCAGAGGGGGAGGGTACGAGCAGTACTTC
j_call: TRBJ2-7; d_call: .; v_call: TRBV10-3; clone_size: .; cdr3_aa: CAISESGHEGSDEQYF; cdr3_nt: TGTGCCATCAGTGAGTCTGGACATGAAGGCTCGGACGAGCAGTACTTC
j_call: TRBJ1-2; d_call: .; v_call: TRBV5-1; clone_size: few; cdr3_aa: CASSLVGEGYGYTF; cdr3_nt: TGCGCCAGCAGCTTGGTAGGGGAGGGCTATGGCTACACCTTC
j_call: TRBJ1-1; d_call: TRBD1; v_call: TRBV6-5; clone_size: .; cdr3_aa: CASSSGQGNTEAFF; cdr3_nt: TGTGCCAGCAGTTCCGGACAGGGCAACACTGAAGCTTTCTTT
j_call: TRBJ2-7; d_call: TRBD2; v_call: TRBV5-1; clone_size: .; cdr3_aa: CASSSTSGINHLGSYEQYF; cdr3_nt: TGCGCCAGCAGCTCCACTAGCGGGATCAACCATTTGGGCTCCTACGAGCAGTACTTC
j_call: TRBJ2-1; d_call: .; v_call: TRBV10-3; clone_size: .; cdr3_aa: CAISSGTTSNEQFF; cdr3_nt: TGTGCCATCAGTTCCGGGACAACGAGTAATGAGCAGTTCTTC
j_call: TRBJ2-7; d_call: .; v_call: TRBV11-1; clone_size: few; cdr3_aa: CASSLAAVYEQYF; cdr3_nt: TGTGCCAGCAGCTTAGCGGCTGTCTACGAGCAGTACTTC
j_call: TRBJ2-4; d_call: TRBD2; v_call: TRBV5-1; clone_size: .; cdr3_aa: CASSFGTSGGASNIQYF; cdr3_nt: TGCGCCAGCAGCTTCGGGACTAGCGGAGGGGCGTCGAACATTCAGTACTTC
j_call: TRBJ2-3; d_call: TRBD2; v_call: TRBV5-6; clone_size: .; cdr3_aa: CASSAGLAAQADTQYF; cdr3_nt: TGTGCCAGCAGTGCGGGACTAGCGGCCCAGGCAGATACGCAGTATTTT
j_call: TRBJ1-3; d_call: .; v_call: TRBV5-4; clone_size: .; cdr3_aa: CASSPEGRSGNTIYF; cdr3_nt: TGTGCCAGCAGCCCCGAGGGTCGGTCTGGAAACACCATATATTTT
j_call: TRBJ2-1; d_call: .; v_call: TRBV4-2; clone_size: .; cdr3_aa: CASSQVWGLADNNEQFF; cdr3_nt: TGTGCCAGCAGCCAAGTTTGGGGGCTAGCGGACAACAATGAGCAGTTCTTC
j_call: TRBJ1-5; d_call: .; v_call: TRBV7-8; clone_size: few; cdr3_aa: CASSLAEGGRPQHF; cdr3_nt: TGTGCCAGCAGCTTAGCGGAGGGAGGAAGGCCCCAGCATTTT
j_call: TRBJ1-1; d_call: .; v_call: TRBV29-1; clone_size: .; cdr3_aa: CSVAAQEGTEAFF; cdr3_nt: TGCAGCGTTGCGGCTCAGGAGGGCACTGAAGCTTTCTTT
j_call: TRBJ1-1; d_call: TRBD1; v_call: TRBV27; clone_size: .; cdr3_aa: CASSITAPGTGTTEAFF; cdr3_nt: TGTGCCAGCAGTATTACCGCCCCCGGGACAGGGACGACTGAAGCTTTCTTT
j_call: TRBJ1-4; d_call: .; v_call: TRBV30; clone_size: .; cdr3_aa: CAWSVFGGARGEKLFF; cdr3_nt: TGTGCCTGGAGTGTATTTGGGGGGGCTCGGGGTGAAAAACTGTTTTTT
j_call: TRBJ2-1; d_call: .; v_call: TRBV5-4; clone_size: .; cdr3_aa: CASSSRDNNEQFF; cdr3_nt: TGTGCCAGCAGCTCCCGGGACAACAATGAGCAGTTCTTC
j_call: TRBJ2-1; d_call: TRBD2; v_call: TRBV5-4; clone_size: once; cdr3_aa: CASSPRAGLLNEQFF; cdr3_nt: TGTGCCAGCAGCCCGAGAGCGGGATTACTTAATGAGCAGTTCTTC
j_call: TRBJ1-6; d_call: .; v_call: TRBV27; clone_size: .; cdr3_aa: CASSYTSTGGSPLHF; cdr3_nt: TGTGCCAGCAGTTACACCTCGACAGGCGGTTCACCCCTCCACTTT